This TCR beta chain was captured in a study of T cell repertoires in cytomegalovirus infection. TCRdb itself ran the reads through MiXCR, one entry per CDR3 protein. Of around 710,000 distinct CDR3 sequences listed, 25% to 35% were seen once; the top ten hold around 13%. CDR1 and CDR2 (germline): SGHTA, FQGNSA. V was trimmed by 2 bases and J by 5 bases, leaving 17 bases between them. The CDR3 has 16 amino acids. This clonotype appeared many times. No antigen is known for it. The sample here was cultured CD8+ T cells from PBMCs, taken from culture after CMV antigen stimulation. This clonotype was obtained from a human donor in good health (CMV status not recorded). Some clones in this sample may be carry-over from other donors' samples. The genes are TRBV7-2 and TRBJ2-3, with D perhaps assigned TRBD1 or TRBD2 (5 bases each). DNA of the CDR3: TGTGCCAGCAGCTTAATCTCCAGGGACGAAGGAGATACGCAGTATTTT. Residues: CASSLISRDEGDTQYF.